The count of the clone carrying this TCR beta chain is one. The source of the sample is a study of blood T cell repertoires in COVID-19. At the level of the study: COVID-19 samples from acute and convalescent phases originated in the United States, Italy and Spain.

Authors' data handling: The authors estimated nucleated cell counts from reference gene primer amplification. The method was immunoSEQ multiplex PCR; TCRdb's version includes in-frame clones alone and lacks a portion of them. D and trimming were read from the DNA, whereas the V and J calls and clone size are those reported in that table. The sample consists of approximately 220,000 clones, 86% of them appearing once. Participants' own reports of clinical history determined their cohort assignment. Losses at the gene ends were 5 bases for V and 5 bases for J; bases not matched to a gene: 4. The CDR3 contains 13 residues. Germline CDR1 is LNHDA and CDR2 is SQIVND (reference sequence).

The sequencing input was PBMCs or T cells enriched from blood (not recorded which). The chain has TRBV19 and TRBJ1-1, with TRBD1 matching over 8 bases. The receptor's source is a middle-aged woman with acute COVID-19. CDR3 bases: TGTGCCAGTAGTTCCAGGGACAGGACTGAAGCTTTCTTT. Protein sequence: CASSSRDRTEAFF. Filled out from reference TRBV19 and TRBJ1-1, the complete variable domain reads DGGITQSPKYLFRKEGQNVTLSCEQNLNHDAMYWYRQDPGQGLRLIYYSQIVNDFQKGDIAEGYSVSREKKESFPLTVTSAQKNPTAFYLCASSSRDRTEAFFGQGTRLTVV.